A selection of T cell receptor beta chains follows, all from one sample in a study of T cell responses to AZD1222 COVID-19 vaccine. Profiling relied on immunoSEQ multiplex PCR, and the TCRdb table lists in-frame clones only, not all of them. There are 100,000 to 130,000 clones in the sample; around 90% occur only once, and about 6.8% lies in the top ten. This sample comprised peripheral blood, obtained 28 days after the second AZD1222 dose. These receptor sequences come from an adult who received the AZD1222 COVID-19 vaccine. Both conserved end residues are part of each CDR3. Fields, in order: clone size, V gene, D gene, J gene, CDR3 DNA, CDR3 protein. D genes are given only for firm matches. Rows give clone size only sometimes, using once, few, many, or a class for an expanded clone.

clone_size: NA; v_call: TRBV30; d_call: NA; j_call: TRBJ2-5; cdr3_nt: TGTGCCTGGAGTGTGGGCAGAGGGCAAGAGACCCAGTACTTC; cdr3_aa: CAWSVGRGQETQYF
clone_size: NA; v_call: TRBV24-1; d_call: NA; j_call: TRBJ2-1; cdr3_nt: TGTGCCACCAGTGACTCCAAACGGGGAAGCTCCTACAATGAGCAGTTCTTC; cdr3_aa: CATSDSKRGSSYNEQFF
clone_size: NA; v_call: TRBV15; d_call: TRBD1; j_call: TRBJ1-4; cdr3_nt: TGTGCCACCAGCCTGCGGACAGGGGGAAGTATTGAAAAACTGTTTTTT; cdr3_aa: CATSLRTGGSIEKLFF
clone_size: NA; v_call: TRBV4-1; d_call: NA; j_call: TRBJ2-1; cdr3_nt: TGCGCCAGCAGCCACGGACTTATCAATGAGCAGTTCTTC; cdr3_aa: CASSHGLINEQFF
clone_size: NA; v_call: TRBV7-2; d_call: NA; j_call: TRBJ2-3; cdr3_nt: TGTGCCAGCAGCTTACTCGGGGAGGCAGATACGCAGTATTTT; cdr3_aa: CASSLLGEADTQYF
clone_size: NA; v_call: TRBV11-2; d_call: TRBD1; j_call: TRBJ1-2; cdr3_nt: TGTGCCAGCAGCAAAGACCGGGACAGGGTGAGCAGCTACACCTTC; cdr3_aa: CASSKDRDRVSSYTF
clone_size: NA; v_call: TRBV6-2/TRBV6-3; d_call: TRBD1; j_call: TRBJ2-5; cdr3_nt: TGTGCCAGCAGCCCCTTCAGGGGGCAGGAGACCCAGTACTTC; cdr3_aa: CASSPFRGQETQYF
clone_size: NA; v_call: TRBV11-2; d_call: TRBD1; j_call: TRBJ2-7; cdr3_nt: TGTGCCAGCAGCTTAGGGGACAGGGGCCCCTACGAGCAGTACTTC; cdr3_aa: CASSLGDRGPYEQYF
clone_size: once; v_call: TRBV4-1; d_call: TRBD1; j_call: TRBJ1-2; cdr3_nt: TGCGCCAGCAGCCAAGGACAGGGGGTATATGGCTACACCTTC; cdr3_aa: CASSQGQGVYGYTF
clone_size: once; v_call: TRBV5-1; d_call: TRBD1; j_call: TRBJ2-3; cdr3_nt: TGCGCCAGCAGCTTGGGGGACAGCCGCACAGATACGCAGTATTTT; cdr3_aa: CASSLGDSRTDTQYF
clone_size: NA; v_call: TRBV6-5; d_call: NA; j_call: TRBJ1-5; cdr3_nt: TGTGCCAGCAGTAACGACCGGGCCCTAAATCAGCCCCAGCATTTT; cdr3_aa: CASSNDRALNQPQHF
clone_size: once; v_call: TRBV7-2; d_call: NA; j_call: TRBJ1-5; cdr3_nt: TGTGCCAGCAGCTTAGAATTTAGCAGGCCAGGCAATCAGCCCCAGCATTTT; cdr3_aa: CASSLEFSRPGNQPQHF
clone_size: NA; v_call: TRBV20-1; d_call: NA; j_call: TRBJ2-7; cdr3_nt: TGCAGTGCTAGTCCCGCCGGGACCATCTACGAGCAGTACTTC; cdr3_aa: CSASPAGTIYEQYF
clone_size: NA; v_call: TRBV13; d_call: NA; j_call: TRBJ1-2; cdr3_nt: TGTGCCAGCAGCACATCAACGTCCCGTTCTAACTATGGCTACACCTTC; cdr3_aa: CASSTSTSRSNYGYTF
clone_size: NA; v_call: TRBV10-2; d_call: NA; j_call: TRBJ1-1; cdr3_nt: TGCGCCAGCAGTGACACAGGCGCCGGGACTGAAGCTTTCTTT; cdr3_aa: CASSDTGAGTEAFF
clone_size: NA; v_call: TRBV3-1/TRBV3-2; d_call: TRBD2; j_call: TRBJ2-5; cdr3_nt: TGTGCCAGCAGCCCTGGGACTAGCGGGGGGGTTCAAGAGACCCAGTACTTC; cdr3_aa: CASSPGTSGGVQETQYF
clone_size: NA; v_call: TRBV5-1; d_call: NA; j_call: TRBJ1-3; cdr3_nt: TGCGCCAGCAGCTTGGCCCCGATTGGGGGTTCTGGAAACACCATATATTTT; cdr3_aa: CASSLAPIGGSGNTIYF
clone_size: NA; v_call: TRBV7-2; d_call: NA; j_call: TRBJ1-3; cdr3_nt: TGTGCCAGCAGCTTAGGGTACGGGGTCGGAAACACCATATATTTT; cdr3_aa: CASSLGYGVGNTIYF
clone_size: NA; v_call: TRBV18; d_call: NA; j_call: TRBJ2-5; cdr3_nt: TGTGCCAGCTCCCAAGGCGCTTCAGGGGAGACCCAGTACTTC; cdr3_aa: CASSQGASGETQYF
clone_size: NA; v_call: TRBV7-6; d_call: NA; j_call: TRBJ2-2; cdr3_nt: TGTGCCAGCAGCCACCCGGTGGGGCAGGGGAACACCGGGGAGCTGTTTTTT; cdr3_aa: CASSHPVGQGNTGELFF
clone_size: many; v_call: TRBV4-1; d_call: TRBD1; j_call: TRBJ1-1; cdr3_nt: TGCGCCAGCAGCCAACCGACAGGGGAGAACACTGAAGCTTTCTTT; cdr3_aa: CASSQPTGENTEAFF
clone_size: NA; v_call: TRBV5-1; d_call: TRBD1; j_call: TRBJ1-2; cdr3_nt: TGCGCCAGCAGCTTGGCCACAGGGGGCGCCAATGGCTACACCTTC; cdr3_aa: CASSLATGGANGYTF